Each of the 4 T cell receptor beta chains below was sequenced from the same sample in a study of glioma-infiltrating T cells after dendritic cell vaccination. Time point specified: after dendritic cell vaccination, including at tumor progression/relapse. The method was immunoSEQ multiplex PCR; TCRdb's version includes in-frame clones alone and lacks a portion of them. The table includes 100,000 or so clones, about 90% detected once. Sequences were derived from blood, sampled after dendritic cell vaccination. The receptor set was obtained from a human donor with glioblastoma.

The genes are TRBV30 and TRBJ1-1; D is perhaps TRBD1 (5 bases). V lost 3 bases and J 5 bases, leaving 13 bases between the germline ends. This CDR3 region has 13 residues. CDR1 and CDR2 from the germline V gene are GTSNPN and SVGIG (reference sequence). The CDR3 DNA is TGTGCCTGGAGGTCTGCCCCAGGGACTGAAGCTTTCTTT. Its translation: CAWRSAPGTEAFF.

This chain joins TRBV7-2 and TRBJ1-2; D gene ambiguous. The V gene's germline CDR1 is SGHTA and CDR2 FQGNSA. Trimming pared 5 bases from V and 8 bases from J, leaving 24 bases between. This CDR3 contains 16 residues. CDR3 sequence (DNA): TGTGCCAGCAGCCCCCAACAGAAGCAACTTTGGTACGGCTACACCTTC. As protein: CASSPQQKQLWYGYTF.

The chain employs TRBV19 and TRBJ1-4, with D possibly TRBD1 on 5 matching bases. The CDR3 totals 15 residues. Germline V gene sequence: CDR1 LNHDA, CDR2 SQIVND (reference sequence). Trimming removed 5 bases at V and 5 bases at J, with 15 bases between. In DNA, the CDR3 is TGTGCCAGTAGTGGGGGACTTAGGGACAATGAAAAACTGTTTTTT. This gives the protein CASSGGLRDNEKLFF.

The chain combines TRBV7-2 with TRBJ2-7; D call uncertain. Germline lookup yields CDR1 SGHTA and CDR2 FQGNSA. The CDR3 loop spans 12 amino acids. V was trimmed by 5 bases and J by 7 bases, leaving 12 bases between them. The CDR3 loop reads CASSPGLAEQYF. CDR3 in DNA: TGTGCCAGCAGCCCAGGTCTTGCGGAGCAGTACTTC. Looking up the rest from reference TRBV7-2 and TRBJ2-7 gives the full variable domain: GAGVSQSPSNKVTEKGKDVELRCDPISGHTALYWYRQSLGQGLEFLIYFQGNSAPDKSGLPSDRFSAERTGGSVSTLTIQRTQQEDSAVYLCASSPGLAEQYFGPGTRLTVT.